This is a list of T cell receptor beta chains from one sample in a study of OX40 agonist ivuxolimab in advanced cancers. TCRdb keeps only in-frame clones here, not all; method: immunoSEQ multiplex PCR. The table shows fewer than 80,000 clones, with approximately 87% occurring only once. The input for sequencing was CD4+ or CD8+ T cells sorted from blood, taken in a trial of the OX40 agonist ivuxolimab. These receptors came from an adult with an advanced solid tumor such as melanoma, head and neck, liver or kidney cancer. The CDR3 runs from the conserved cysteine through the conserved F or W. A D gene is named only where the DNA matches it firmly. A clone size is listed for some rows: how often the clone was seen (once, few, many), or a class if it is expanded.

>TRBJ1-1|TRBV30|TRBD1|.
CAWSVLTGPEAFF
TGTGCCTGGAGTGTACTGACAGGGCCTGAAGCTTTCTTT
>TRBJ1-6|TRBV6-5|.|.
CASNRDQGSPLHF
TGTGCCAGCAATAGGGACCAAGGATCACCCCTCCACTTT
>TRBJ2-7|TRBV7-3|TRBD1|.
CASSLGGQGLEQYF
TGTGCCAGCAGCTTAGGGGGACAGGGTCTCGAGCAGTACTTC
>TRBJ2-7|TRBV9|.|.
CASSVGEARGYEQYF
TGTGCCAGCAGCGTAGGGGAGGCACGAGGCTACGAGCAGTACTTC
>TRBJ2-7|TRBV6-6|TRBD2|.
CASVAGLNLNEQYF
TGTGCCAGCGTAGCGGGACTTAACCTAAACGAGCAGTACTTC
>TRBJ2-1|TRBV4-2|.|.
CASSQDRVRGEQFF
TGTGCCAGCAGCCAAGATCGGGTCCGGGGTGAGCAGTTCTTC
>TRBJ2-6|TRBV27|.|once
CASSWRGANVLTF
TGTGCCAGCAGTTGGCGTGGGGCCAACGTCCTGACTTTC
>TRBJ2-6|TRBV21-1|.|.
CASSNAGRGIPGANVLTF
TGTGCCAGCAGCAACGCAGGACGGGGAATCCCTGGGGCCAACGTCCTGACTTTC
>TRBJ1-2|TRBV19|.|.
CASSPNLGAGFYGYTF
TGTGCCAGTAGTCCCAATCTGGGAGCCGGGTTCTATGGCTACACCTTC
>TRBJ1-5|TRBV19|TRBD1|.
CASSAMTGASNQPQHF
TGTGCCAGTAGTGCAATGACAGGGGCCTCCAATCAGCCCCAGCATTTT
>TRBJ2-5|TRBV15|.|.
CATSRRTADQETQYF
TGTGCCACCAGCAGAAGGACAGCCGACCAAGAGACCCAGTACTTC
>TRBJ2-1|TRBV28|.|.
CASSEGGSANEQFF
TGTGCCAGCAGTGAAGGGGGTTCAGCCAATGAGCAGTTCTTC
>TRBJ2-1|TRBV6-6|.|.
CASSYQPTGDNEQFF
TGTGCCAGCAGTTACCAGCCTACAGGTGACAATGAGCAGTTCTTC
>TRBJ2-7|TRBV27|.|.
CASSPQGGGSYEQYF
TGTGCCAGCAGTCCGCAGGGGGGAGGCTCCTACGAGCAGTACTTC
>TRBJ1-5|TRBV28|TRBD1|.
CASSLVRGTGGSNQPQHF
TGTGCCAGCAGCTTGGTCCGGGGGACAGGGGGGAGCAATCAGCCCCAGCATTTT
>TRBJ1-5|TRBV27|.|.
CASSLTANQPQHF
TGTGCCAGCAGTTTAACCGCTAATCAGCCCCAGCATTTT
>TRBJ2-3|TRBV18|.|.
CASSPPRLEGFTQYF
TGTGCCAGCTCACCACCGAGACTAGAAGGGTTTACGCAGTATTTT
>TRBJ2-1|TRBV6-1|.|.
CASSSPTGIYNEQFF
TGTGCCAGCAGTTCCCCGACAGGAATATACAATGAGCAGTTCTTC